The text below deals with one T cell receptor beta chain. Its antigen is still unknown. No much larger clonotype is one base removed from it; base qualities were not supplied. The time point label, read with the paper, signifies: sample taken at primary tumor resection. TCR sequencing used whole RNA extracted from tumor and nontumor lung tissue, or from cryopreserved PBMC samples, without cell sorting. Samples were obtained from 72 patients with early-stage, untreated non-small cell lung cancer from the lung TRACERx cohort. Patients were selected for TCR sequencing only if sufficient RNA was available from at least two tumor regions. The record originates from a study of spatial heterogeneity in lung cancer (dated by TCRdb to the late 2010s). About the study as a whole: Beta-chain transcripts were consistently detected in greater numbers than alpha-chain transcripts, which likely reflects a higher abundance of beta-chain transcripts. In the raw uncorrected reads, each unique combination of TCR and UMI appeared on average more than ten times. In non-small cell lung cancer, the study quantitatively compared TCR alpha and beta repertoires across several tumor regions, matched nontumor lung, and blood. The study linked features of the TCR repertoire to counts of nonsynonymous mutations, which were determined by whole-exome sequencing of tumor tissue. At surgery, both alpha and beta chains were TCR-sequenced in 200 to 250 tumor regions, approximately 64 matched nontumor lung samples and a few dozen PBMC samples.

The library was built by means of 5' RACE. Sequencing was performed on a NextSeq 500. In the TCR library protocol, a unique molecular identifier was attached to each TCR cDNA molecule so that PCR and sequencing errors could be corrected. The paper's data handling went like this. TCR identification, UMI-based error correction and CDR3 extraction were performed with Decombinator tools. Expanded TCRs were defined as those above a frequency of 2 per 1,000, corresponding to the top 1% of the tumor frequency distribution. Rényi diversity was computed with the R vegan package after subsampling each repertoire 100 times to 5,000 TCRs. CDR3 similarity networks were built from amino acid triplet string-kernel similarity, with CDR3s being connected when pairwise similarity was above 0.82. In-frame beta chains were kept once TCRdb had trimmed the public reads at Q25 with fastp and called clones with MiXCR. Each record represents a unique CDR3 protein, reported with the most common genes and DNA among its rows. TCRdb's processing, not the study's, gives the V and J calls here. The sample records tens of thousands of distinct CDR3 sequences, roughly 12% of which are singletons. 3.5% to 5.5% of the sample rests with the top ten.

The germline V gene specifies SNHLY as CDR1 and FYNNEI as CDR2. V lost 5 bases and J lost 4 bases, and the count of bases not matched to a germline gene is 9. The CDR3 goes from the cysteine to the phenylalanine over 16 residues. This entry keeps only the CDR3 DNA: 48 bases, framed from base 1. The paper as a whole reports these results and caveats: Ubiquitous expanded tumor TCRs showed up in blood more often at tumor resection than at routine follow-up. Confirming at a functional level the hypothesis that regional TCRs recognize regional mutations was considered to require additional single-cell paired TCR alpha and beta sequencing.

Here the sequenced sample was PBMCs, taken at surgery. The chain joins TRBV2 to TRBJ2-1, and TRBD2 matches 9 of the central bases. This TCR derives from a male donor with early-stage non-small cell lung cancer. The DNA sequence is given as TGTGCCAGCAGTAAGATGGGGACTAGCAGATACAATGAGCAGTTCTTC. Translated, this is CASSKMGTSRYNEQFF.